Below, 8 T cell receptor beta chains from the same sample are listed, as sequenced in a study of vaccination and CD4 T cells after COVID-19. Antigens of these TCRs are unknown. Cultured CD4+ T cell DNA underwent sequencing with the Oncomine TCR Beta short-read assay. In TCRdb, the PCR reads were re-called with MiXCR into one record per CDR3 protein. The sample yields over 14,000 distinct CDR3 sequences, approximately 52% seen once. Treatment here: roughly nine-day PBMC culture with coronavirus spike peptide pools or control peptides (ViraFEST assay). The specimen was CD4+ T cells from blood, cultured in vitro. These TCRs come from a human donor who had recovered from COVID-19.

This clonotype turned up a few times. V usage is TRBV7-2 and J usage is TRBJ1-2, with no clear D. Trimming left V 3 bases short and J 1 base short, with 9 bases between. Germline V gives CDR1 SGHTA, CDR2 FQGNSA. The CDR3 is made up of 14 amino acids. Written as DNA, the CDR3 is TGTGCCAGCAGCTTCTGGACGGGTAACTATGGCTACACCTTC. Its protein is CASSFWTGNYGYTF.

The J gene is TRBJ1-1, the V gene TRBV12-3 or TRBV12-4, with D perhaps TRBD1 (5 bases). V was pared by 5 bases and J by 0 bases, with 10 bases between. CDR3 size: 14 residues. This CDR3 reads CASSRGDLNTEAFF. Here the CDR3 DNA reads TGTGCCAGCAGTCGGGGGGATTTGAACACTGAAGCTTTCTTT.

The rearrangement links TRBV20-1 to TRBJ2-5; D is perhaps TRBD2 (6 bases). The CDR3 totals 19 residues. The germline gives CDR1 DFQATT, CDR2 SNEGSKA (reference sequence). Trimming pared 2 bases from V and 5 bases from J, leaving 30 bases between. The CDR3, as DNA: TGCAGTGCTAGAAGGTTATTAGATGGTAGGGAGGTTTCCCGGGAGACCCAGTACTTC. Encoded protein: CSARRLLDGREVSRETQYF.

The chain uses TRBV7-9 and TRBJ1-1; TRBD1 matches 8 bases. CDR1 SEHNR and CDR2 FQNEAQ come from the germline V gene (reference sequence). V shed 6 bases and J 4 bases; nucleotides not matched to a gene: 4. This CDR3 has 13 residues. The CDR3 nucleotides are TGTGCCAGCAGTTTCGGACAGGGCACTGAAGCTTTCTTT. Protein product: CASSFGQGTEAFF. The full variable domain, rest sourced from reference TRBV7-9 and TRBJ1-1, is DTGVSQNPRHKITKRGQNVTFRCDPISEHNRLYWYRQTLGQGPEFLTYFQNEAQLEKSRLLSDRFSAERPKGSFSTLEIQRTEQGDSAMYLCASSFGQGTEAFFGQGTRLTVV.

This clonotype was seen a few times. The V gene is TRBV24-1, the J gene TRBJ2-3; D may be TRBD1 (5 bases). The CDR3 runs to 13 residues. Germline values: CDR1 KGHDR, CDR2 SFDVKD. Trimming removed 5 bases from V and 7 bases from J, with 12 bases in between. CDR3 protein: CATSGVGVNTQYF. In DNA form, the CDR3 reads TGTGCCACCAGTGGGGTAGGGGTGAATACGCAGTATTTT.

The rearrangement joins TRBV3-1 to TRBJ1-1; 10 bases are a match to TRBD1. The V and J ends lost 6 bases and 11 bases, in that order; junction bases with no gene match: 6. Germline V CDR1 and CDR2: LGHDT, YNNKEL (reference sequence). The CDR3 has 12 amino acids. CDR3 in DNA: TGTGCCAGCAGACATAGACAGGGGGCCGCTTTCTTT. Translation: CASRHRQGAAFF.

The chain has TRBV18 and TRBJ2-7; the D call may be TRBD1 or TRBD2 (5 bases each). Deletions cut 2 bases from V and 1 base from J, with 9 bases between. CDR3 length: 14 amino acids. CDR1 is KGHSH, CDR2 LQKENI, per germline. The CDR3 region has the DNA TGTGCCAGCTCACCAAGGGACCGTTCCTACGAGCAGTACTTC. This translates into CASSPRDRSYEQYF.

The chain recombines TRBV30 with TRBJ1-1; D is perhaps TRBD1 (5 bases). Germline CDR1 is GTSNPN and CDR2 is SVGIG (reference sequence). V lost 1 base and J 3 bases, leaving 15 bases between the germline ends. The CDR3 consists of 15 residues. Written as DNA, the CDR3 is TGTGCCTGGAGTGCCGGGGGTGGGGAGCACACTGAAGCTTTCTTT. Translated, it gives CAWSAGGGEHTEAFF.